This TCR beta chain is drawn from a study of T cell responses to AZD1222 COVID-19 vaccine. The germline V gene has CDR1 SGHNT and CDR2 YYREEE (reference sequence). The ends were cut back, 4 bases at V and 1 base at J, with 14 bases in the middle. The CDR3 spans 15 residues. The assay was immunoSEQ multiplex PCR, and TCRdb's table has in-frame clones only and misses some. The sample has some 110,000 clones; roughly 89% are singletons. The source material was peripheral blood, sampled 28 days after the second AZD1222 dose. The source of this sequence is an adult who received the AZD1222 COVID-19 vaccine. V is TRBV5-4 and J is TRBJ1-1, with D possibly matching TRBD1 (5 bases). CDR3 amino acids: CASSEATAWNTEAFF. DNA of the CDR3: TGTGCCAGCAGCGAAGCGACAGCGTGGAACACTGAAGCTTTCTTT.